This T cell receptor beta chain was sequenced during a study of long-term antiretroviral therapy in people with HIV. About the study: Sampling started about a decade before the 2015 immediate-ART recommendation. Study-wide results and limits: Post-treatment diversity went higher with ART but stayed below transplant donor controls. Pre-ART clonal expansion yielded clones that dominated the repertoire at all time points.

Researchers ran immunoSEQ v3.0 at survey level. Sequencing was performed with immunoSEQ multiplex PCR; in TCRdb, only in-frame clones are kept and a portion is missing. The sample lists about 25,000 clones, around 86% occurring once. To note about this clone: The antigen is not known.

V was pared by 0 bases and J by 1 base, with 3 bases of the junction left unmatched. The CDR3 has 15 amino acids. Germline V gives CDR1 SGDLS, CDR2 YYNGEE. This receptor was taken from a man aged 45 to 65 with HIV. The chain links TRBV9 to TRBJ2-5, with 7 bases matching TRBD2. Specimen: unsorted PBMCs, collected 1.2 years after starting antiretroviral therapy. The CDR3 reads CASSVGGGPQETQYF. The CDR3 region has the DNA TGTGCCAGCAGCGTAGGGGGAGGGCCCCAAGAGACCCAGTACTTC.